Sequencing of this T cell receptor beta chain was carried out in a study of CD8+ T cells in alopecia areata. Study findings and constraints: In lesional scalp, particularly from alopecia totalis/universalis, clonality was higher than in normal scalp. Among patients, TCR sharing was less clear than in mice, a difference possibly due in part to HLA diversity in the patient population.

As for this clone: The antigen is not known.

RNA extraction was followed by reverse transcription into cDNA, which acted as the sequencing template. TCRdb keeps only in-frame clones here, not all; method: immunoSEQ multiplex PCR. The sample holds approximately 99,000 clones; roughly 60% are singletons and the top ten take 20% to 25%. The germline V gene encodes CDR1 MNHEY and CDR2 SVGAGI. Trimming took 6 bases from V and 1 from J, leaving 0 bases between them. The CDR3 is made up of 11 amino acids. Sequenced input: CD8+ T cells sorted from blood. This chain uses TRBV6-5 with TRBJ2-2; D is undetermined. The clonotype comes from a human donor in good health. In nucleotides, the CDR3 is TGTGCCAGCAGGAACACCGGGGAGCTGTTTTTT. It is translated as CASRNTGELFF.